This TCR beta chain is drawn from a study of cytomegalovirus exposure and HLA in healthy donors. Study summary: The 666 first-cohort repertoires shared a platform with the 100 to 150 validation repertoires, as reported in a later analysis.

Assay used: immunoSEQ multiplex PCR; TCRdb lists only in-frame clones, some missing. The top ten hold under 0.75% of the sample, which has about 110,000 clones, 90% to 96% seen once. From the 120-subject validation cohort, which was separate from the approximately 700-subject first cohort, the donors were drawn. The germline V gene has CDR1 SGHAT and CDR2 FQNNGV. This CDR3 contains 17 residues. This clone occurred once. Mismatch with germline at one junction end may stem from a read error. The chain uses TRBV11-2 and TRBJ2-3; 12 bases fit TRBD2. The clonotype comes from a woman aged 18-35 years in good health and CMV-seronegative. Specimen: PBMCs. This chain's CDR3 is CASSLEWTSGDTDTQYF. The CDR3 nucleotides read TGTGCCAGCAGCCTAGAATGGACTAGCGGGGACACAGATACGCAGTATTTT.